This TCR beta chain was sequenced in a study of cytomegalovirus exposure and HLA in healthy donors. At collection, donors were nominally healthy, but unrecorded immune exposures were probable. The CDR3 consists of 17 residues. Germline lookup yields CDR1 SGHTS and CDR2 YDEGEE. The V and J ends lost 4 bases and 4 bases, in that order; junction bases with no gene match: 14. Use of 60 Vbeta and 13 Jbeta primers characterized the PCR. The data were produced by immunoSEQ multiplex PCR, yet TCRdb's version contains in-frame clones alone and is incomplete. The sample records approximately 110,000 clones, approximately 15% being singletons.

The sequencing sample was made of PBMCs. This chain links TRBV5-8 with TRBJ2-5; TRBD2 agrees at 9 bases. The clonotype originates from a woman between 18 and 29 years old in good health and CMV-seronegative. The CDR3 sequence: CASSPGGSSGRPETQYF. The DNA of the CDR3 is TGTGCCAGCAGCCCCGGGGGGTCCAGCGGGAGGCCAGAGACCCAGTACTTC.